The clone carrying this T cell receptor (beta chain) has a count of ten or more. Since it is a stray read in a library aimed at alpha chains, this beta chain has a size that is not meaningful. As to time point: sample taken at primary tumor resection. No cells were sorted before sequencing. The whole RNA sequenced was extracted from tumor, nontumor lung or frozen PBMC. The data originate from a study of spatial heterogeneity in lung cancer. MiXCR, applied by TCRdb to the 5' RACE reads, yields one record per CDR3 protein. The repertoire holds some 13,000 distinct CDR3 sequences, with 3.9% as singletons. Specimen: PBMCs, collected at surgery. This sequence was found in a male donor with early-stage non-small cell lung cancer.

CDR3 sequence (DNA): TGTGCCAGCAGCTCAGGGAGTCTTGGGGGGTTCTTC. Its translation: CASSSGSLGGFF. This rearrangement joins TRBV5-5 to TRBJ2-1; D assignment may be TRBD1 or TRBD2 (5 bases each). Germline CDR1 SGHKS, CDR2 YYEKEE (reference sequence). The CDR3 totals 12 residues. Trimming left V 3 bases short and J 15 bases short, with 16 bases between.